This T cell receptor beta chain was sequenced during a study of CD8+ T cells in alopecia areata. Overall study findings and caveats: With just one nonresponder, it is still uncertain whether baseline CD8+ expansion relates to response. Affected scalp, especially in alopecia totalis/universalis, had a higher clonality than normal scalp did. Among patients, TCR sharing was less clear than in mice, a difference possibly due in part to HLA diversity in the patient population.

Turning to this clone: Its antigen is still unknown.

cDNA prepared by RNA extraction and subsequent reverse transcription served as the template for sequencing. Measured with immunoSEQ multiplex PCR; TCRdb has only the in-frame clones, and not every one. The data hold around 180,000 clones, with around three fifths observed a single time. Treatment meaning: oral pan-JAK inhibitor, 5-10 mg twice daily. V trimming: 0 bases; J trimming: 1 base; junction bases outside the gene matches: 1. The CDR3 is 15 amino acids. CDR1 SNHLY and CDR2 FYNNEI come from the germline V gene. This specimen consisted of CD4+ T cells sorted from blood, obtained at week 24, from a patient treated with tofacitinib. The V call is TRBV2, the J call TRBJ1-1; 8 nucleotides match TRBD1. The TCR was taken from a human donor with alopecia areata. CDR3 nucleotide sequence: TGTGCCAGCAGTGAAGCGGGACAGGCGAACACTGAAGCTTTCTTT. Its protein is CASSEAGQANTEAFF.